The sequence of this TCR beta chain was determined in a study of blood T cell repertoires in COVID-19. The data were produced by immunoSEQ multiplex PCR, yet TCRdb's version contains in-frame clones alone and is incomplete. The sample carries 150,000 or so clones, approximately 90% recorded once. The CDR3 spans 18 residues. In germline, CDR1 is MRHNA, CDR2 SNTAGT. The ends lost 3 bases at V and 7 bases at J; junction bases unmatched: 15. The clonotype was recovered from a man between 18 and 29 years old with COVID-19, enrolled during active disease. The specimen sequenced was peripheral blood. The chain couples TRBV6-4 to TRBJ1-6; 7 nucleotides align to TRBD1. In nucleotides, the CDR3 is TGTGCCAGCAGTGATGCGAGGTGGGCAGGGGGTAGGAATTCACCCCTCCACTTT. Translation gives CASSDARWAGGRNSPLHF.